The 19 T cell receptor beta chains given below trace back to one sample, sequenced in a study of identical twins. TCRdb fed the 5' RACE reads into MiXCR, producing one record per CDR3 protein. The table has 1.5 million to 2 million distinct CDR3 sequences, under 35% seen once. The specimen sequenced was cord blood. The source of these receptors is a newborn girl in good health.

The rearrangement links TRBV19 to TRBJ2-1, with TRBD2 matching over 10 bases. The CDR3 length is 18 residues. Germline assignment: CDR1 LNHDA and CDR2 SQIVND (reference sequence). V shed 3 bases, J shed 3 bases, and the junction held 11 bases outside the gene matches. Here the CDR3 DNA reads TGTGCCAGTAGTATTGTGGCTAGCGGGAGCTGGGTCTACAATGAGCAGTTCTTC. This encodes CASSIVASGSWVYNEQFF.

This clonotype has a handful of counts. The rearrangement uses TRBV12-3 or TRBV12-4 and TRBJ1-4, with TRBD1 identical over 11 bases. J gave up 11 bases and V 6 bases, and 8 bases lay outside the gene matches. The CDR3 sequence is 14 residues long. CDR3 sequence reads: CASRAGQGGRKLFF. Written as DNA, the CDR3 is TGTGCCAGCAGAGCGGGACAGGGGGGTCGGAAACTGTTTTTT.

In regard to this clonotype: A much larger clone lies one base from this, so it may be a read error. The chain recombines TRBV6-4 with TRBJ2-3, with 9 bases matching TRBD2. This CDR3 comprises 14 residues. Germline values: CDR1 MRHNA, CDR2 SNTAGT. The V segment lost 4 bases and the J segment 2 bases; nucleotides outside the gene matches: 1. In DNA form, the CDR3 reads TGTGCCAGCAGTGCTAGCGGGACCACAGATACGCAGTATTTT. Translated: CASSASGTTDTQYF.

The CDR3 DNA sequence: TGTGCCAGCAGCTTACCCGACAGGGGAGAGGGTAATTCACCCCTCCACTTT. This gives the protein CASSLPDRGEGNSPLHF. The chain carries TRBV7-2 and TRBJ1-6; 8 nucleotides agree with TRBD1. CDR1 is SGHTA and CDR2 is FQGNSA in the germline V gene. The trim removed 2 bases at V and 6 bases at J, leaving 9 bases unmatched. The CDR3 has 17 residues.

The chain has TRBV5-1 and TRBJ1-2, with 8 nucleotides matching TRBD1. Germline V gives CDR1 SGHRS, CDR2 YFSETQ. Germline trimming cut 0 bases from V and 7 bases from J; bases unmatched to any gene: 5. The CDR3 contains 14 residues. For the CDR3, the DNA is TGCGCCAGCAGCTTGGACAGGGGGGAGTTTGGCTACACCTTC. It encodes CASSLDRGEFGYTF.

This clonotype was seen more than once but under ten times. The chain combines TRBV6-1 with TRBJ2-4; possibly TRBD2 for D (6 bases). The CDR3 runs 15 residues. Trimming stripped 6 bases from V and 0 bases from J, with 12 bases between. Germline CDR1 reads MNHNS; CDR2 reads SASEGT. In nucleotides, the CDR3 is TGTGCCAGCAGGTGGCGGGGATTAGCCAAAAACATTCAGTACTTC. Encoded protein: CASRWRGLAKNIQYF.

This clonotype was seen a single time. The CDR3 loop is CAWSYQENEKLFF. The CDR3 nucleotides read TGTGCCTGGAGTTACCAGGAGAATGAAAAACTGTTTTTT. This chain connects TRBV30 to TRBJ1-4; D is unclear. Looked up from germline, CDR1 is GTSNPN and CDR2 is SVGIG (reference sequence). V lost 2 bases, J lost 5 bases, and 9 bases lay in between. The CDR3 covers 13 residues.

The chain employs TRBV15 and TRBJ2-1; no reliable D call. The germline V and J ends were trimmed by 0 bases and 0 bases, with 6 bases remaining between them. The germline V gene encodes CDR1 LNHNV and CDR2 YYDKDF (reference sequence). The CDR3 runs to 15 residues. Here the CDR3 reads CATSRDLSSYNEQFF. DNA for the CDR3: TGTGCCACCAGCAGAGATCTCAGCTCCTACAATGAGCAGTTCTTC.

This rearrangement joins TRBV7-9 to TRBJ2-7; D call uncertain. CDR3 length: 17 amino acids. Germline values: CDR1 SEHNR, CDR2 FQNEAQ (reference sequence). V dropped 3 bases and J dropped 1 base, with 19 bases sitting between them. CDR3 sequence: CASSFFMRPDQSYEQYF. DNA for the CDR3: TGTGCCAGCAGCTTCTTTATGCGACCGGACCAATCCTACGAGCAGTACTTC.

The chain recombines TRBV12-3 or TRBV12-4 with TRBJ2-7; D gene ambiguous. This CDR3 has 13 amino acids. V lost 6 bases and J lost 5, with 14 bases in between. The CDR3: CASSPQVGHEQYF. The CDR3 DNA follows: TGTGCCAGCAGCCCCCAGGTGGGCCACGAGCAGTACTTC.

V gene TRBV20-1 combines with J gene TRBJ1-4, with no clear D. Per the germline V gene, CDR1 is DFQATT and CDR2 is SNEGSKA (reference sequence). CDR3 size: 15 residues. The V gene lost 1 base and the J gene lost 1 base, with 10 bases spanning the gap. CDR3 DNA: TGCAGTGCTAGAGGGGGATTGGGAACTAATGAAAAACTGTTTTTT. The encoded protein is CSARGGLGTNEKLFF.

A word on this clonotype: At one end, the junction sequence differs from germline, possibly due to a read error. The chain employs TRBV11-2 and TRBJ2-3, with 9 nucleotides matching TRBD2. CDR1 is SGHAT, CDR2 FQNNGV, per germline. The CDR3 is 15 residues long. The CDR3 nucleotides are TGTGCCAGCAGCTTAGCTAGCGGGAACGCAGAAACGCAGTATTTT. Protein sequence: CASSLASGNAETQYF.

Remarks on this clonotype: A much bigger clone sits one base away, suggesting this may be a read error. V is TRBV9 and J is TRBJ2-3; 7 bases are shared with TRBD2. The germline CDR1 and CDR2 sequences are SGDLS and YYNGEE. The length of the CDR3 is 15 residues. The CDR3 coding sequence is TGTGCCCGCAGCGTAGAGGGCGGGAGAACAGATACGCAGTATTTT. This encodes CARSVEGGRTDTQYF.

The sample holds many counts of this clonotype. The chain is built from TRBV28 and TRBJ2-5; the D gene is possibly TRBD2 (5 bases). The V end was cut by 4 bases, the J end by 1 base, with 22 bases between. CDR1 is MDHEN and CDR2 is SYDVKM in the germline V gene. CDR3 size: 18 residues. CDR3 residues: CASSSNPREPLVQETQYF. The CDR3 DNA is TGTGCCAGCAGTTCAAACCCCCGGGAACCCCTTGTCCAAGAGACCCAGTACTTC.

This clonotype was found a few times. This sequence joins TRBV12-3 or TRBV12-4 and TRBJ2-7; TRBD2 matches 7 bases. V was pared by 3 bases and J by 0 bases, with 2 bases of the junction left unmatched. This CDR3 has 14 residues. Here the CDR3 reads CASSFTSDSYEQYF. CDR3 bases: TGTGCCAGCAGTTTCACTAGCGACTCCTACGAGCAGTACTTC.

This clonotype was seen once. The chain couples TRBV20-1 to TRBJ1-2; a weak D match, TRBD1 (6 bases). V lost 2 bases to trimming and J lost 0 bases, with 13 bases between them. The CDR3 is made up of 15 amino acids. CDR1 is DFQATT and CDR2 is SNEGSKA in the germline V gene (reference sequence). The CDR3 DNA reads as TGCAGTGCTAGACTCAACCGGACAGCTAACTATGGCTACACCTTC. The encoded protein is CSARLNRTANYGYTF.

The chain uses TRBV7-2 and TRBJ2-7, with D possibly being TRBD2 (5 bases). Germline assignment: CDR1 SGHTA and CDR2 FQGNSA. This CDR3 spans 18 amino acids. Between the trimmed V and J ends, which lost 3 bases and 4 bases, there was a span of 25 bases. CDR3 residues: CASSLTAPRRLATYEQYF. For the CDR3, the DNA is TGTGCCAGCAGCTTGACGGCACCTCGGAGATTAGCGACATACGAGCAGTACTTC.

The sample holds a few counts of this clonotype. The V and J genes are TRBV21-1 and TRBJ2-7. TRBV21-1 is a pseudogene segment. This CDR3 spans 17 amino acids. The CDR3 region has the DNA TGTGCCAGCAGCAAAGGGCCCTATCGTCCTGGAACCTACGAGCAGTACTTC. Its translation is CASSKGPYRPGTYEQYF.

This clonotype appeared a few times. The V gene is TRBV20-1, the J gene TRBJ2-7, with unresolved D. The germline V gene encodes CDR1 DFQATT and CDR2 SNEGSKA (reference sequence). This CDR3 has 10 residues. Deletions cut 6 bases from V and 4 bases from J, with 7 bases between. CDR3 sequence: CSAPDYEQYF. For the CDR3, the DNA is TGCAGTGCCCCTGATTACGAGCAGTACTTC.